The 9 T cell receptor beta chains below were found in one sample sequenced in a study of metastatic and nonmetastatic thyroid tumors. All patients reached thyroid surgery having received no treatment beforehand. TCRdb re-clonotyped the PCR reads through MiXCR. Of 24,000 or so clones in the sample, about 22% were seen once. The source material was tumor tissue. Every receptor here comes from a female donor with papillary thyroid cancer or a benign thyroid nodule (not recorded which). Some clones in this sample may be carry-over from other donors' samples.

This clone was seen repeatedly, ten times or more. This chain joins TRBV15 and TRBJ2-4; D assignment may be TRBD1 or TRBD2 (5 bases each). The ends were cut back, 7 bases at V and 1 base at J, with 17 bases in the middle. Germline V gene data show CDR1 as LNHNV and CDR2 as YYDKDF (reference sequence). The CDR3 extends over 16 amino acids. CDR3 loop: CATMPGQGRAKNIQYF. Here the CDR3 DNA reads TGTGCCACCATGCCGGGTCAGGGACGTGCCAAAAACATTCAGTACTTC.

As for this clone: At one end, the junction sequence differs from germline, possibly due to a read error. The chain combines TRBV29-1 with TRBJ2-5, with TRBD2 identical over 13 bases. Per germline, CDR1 SQVTM and CDR2 ANQGSEA. The CDR3 consists of 15 residues. CDR3 bases: TGCAGCGTAGAGCCGGGACTAGCGGGGCAAGAGACCCATTACTTC. This gives the protein CSVEPGLAGQETHYF.

This clone was picked up many times. The V call is TRBV7-9, the J call TRBJ2-7, with D perhaps matching TRBD2 (5 bases). Trimming removed 5 bases from V and 4 bases from J, with 12 bases in between. The CDR3 consists of 13 residues. Germline CDR1 is SEHNR and CDR2 is FQNEAQ (reference sequence). The CDR3 coding sequence is TGTGCCAGCAGCCCCGGGATAGGATACGAGCAGTACTTC. This sequence encodes CASSPGIGYEQYF. Full variable domain (rest looked up from reference TRBV7-9 and TRBJ2-7): DTGVSQNPRHKITKRGQNVTFRCDPISEHNRLYWYRQTLGQGPEFLTYFQNEAQLEKSRLLSDRFSAERPKGSFSTLEIQRTEQGDSAMYLCASSPGIGYEQYFGPGTRLTVT.

In this sample, this clone turned up a few times. This chain uses TRBV5-1 with TRBJ2-2; tentatively, D is TRBD2 (5 bases). CDR3 size: 15 residues. Germline V gene sequence: CDR1 SGHRS, CDR2 YFSETQ. The V and J ends lost 0 bases and 1 base respectively, with 7 bases between them. The CDR3 bases are TGCGCCAGCAGCTTGGCTGGAGGGAACACCGGGGAGCTGTTTTTT. Translating gives CASSLAGGNTGELFF.

This clone has ten or more counts. The J gene is TRBJ2-4, the V gene TRBV7-2, with D perhaps matching TRBD1 (6 bases). CDR3 length equals 13 residues. The V gene's germline CDR1 is SGHTA and CDR2 FQGNSA. Trimming stripped 3 bases from V and 9 bases from J, with 12 bases between. CDR3 sequence reads: CASSFNRDAIQYF. The DNA for the CDR3 is TGTGCCAGCAGCTTCAACAGGGATGCCATTCAGTACTTC.

V and J are TRBV11-2 and TRBJ2-1; D remains ambiguous. Trimming shortened V by 7 bases and J by 0 bases, and 22 bases separated the two germline ends. This CDR3 is 18 amino acids long. Looked up from germline, CDR1 is SGHAT and CDR2 is FQNNGV. CDR3 nucleotide sequence: TGTGCCAGCACCACACACAAGGACGGAGCAGGCTCCTACAATGAGCAGTTCTTC. It codes for CASTTHKDGAGSYNEQFF.

This clone appeared many times. The CDR3 loop is CASSSPQRYYGYTF. As DNA, the CDR3 is TGTGCCAGCAGTTCCCCACAGCGGTACTATGGCTACACCTTC. J is TRBJ1-2 and V is TRBV28, with unresolved D. V dropped 4 bases and J dropped 3 bases, with 12 bases sitting between them. The V gene's germline CDR1 is MDHEN and CDR2 SYDVKM. This CDR3 has 14 residues.

The J gene is TRBJ1-6, the V gene TRBV20-1; TRBD1 matches 9 bases. CDR1 and CDR2 (germline): DFQATT, SNEGSKA (reference sequence). This CDR3 spans 16 amino acids. V lost 4 bases to trimming and J lost 10 bases; unmatched junction nucleotides: 14. CDR3 sequence reads: CSATPYLQGANSPLHF. The DNA of the CDR3 is TGCAGTGCTACTCCCTACTTACAGGGGGCGAACTCACCCCTCCACTTT.

The CDR3 nucleotides read TGTGCCAGCACCTGGGCGCTACTAGCGGGAGTGCGGTTCGGTGAGCAGTACTTC. Translating gives CASTWALLAGVRFGEQYF. The chain recombines TRBV6-5 with TRBJ2-7, with 11 bases identical to TRBD2. The ends lost 7 bases at V and 7 bases at J; junction bases unmatched: 21. CDR1 MNHEY and CDR2 SVGAGI come from the germline V gene. The CDR3 spans 18 residues.